This T cell receptor (beta chain) was observed in a study of breast tumors, draining lymph nodes, adjacent tissues. The lymph nodes were axillary draining lymph nodes from breast cancer patients. TCRdb ran MiXCR on the multiplex PCR reads and lists one entry per CDR3 protein. The sample gives approximately 280,000 distinct CDR3 sequences, roughly 31% of which show up once; more than 0.85% is in the top ten. This CDR3 has 15 residues. Germline values: CDR1 SGHRS, CDR2 YFSETQ. The junction had 2 bases not matched to a gene; V was cut back by 2 bases and J by 0 bases. This clonotype was seen repeatedly, ten times or more.

Material: axillary lymph node tissue. This sequence originates from a female donor with breast cancer. Some clones in this sample may be carry-over from other donors' samples. The V and J genes are TRBV5-1 and TRBJ2-3, with 8 bases identical to TRBD2. Here the CDR3 reads CASSFGGGSTDTQYF. The DNA of the CDR3 is TGCGCCAGCAGCTTCGGCGGGGGGAGCACAGATACGCAGTATTTT.